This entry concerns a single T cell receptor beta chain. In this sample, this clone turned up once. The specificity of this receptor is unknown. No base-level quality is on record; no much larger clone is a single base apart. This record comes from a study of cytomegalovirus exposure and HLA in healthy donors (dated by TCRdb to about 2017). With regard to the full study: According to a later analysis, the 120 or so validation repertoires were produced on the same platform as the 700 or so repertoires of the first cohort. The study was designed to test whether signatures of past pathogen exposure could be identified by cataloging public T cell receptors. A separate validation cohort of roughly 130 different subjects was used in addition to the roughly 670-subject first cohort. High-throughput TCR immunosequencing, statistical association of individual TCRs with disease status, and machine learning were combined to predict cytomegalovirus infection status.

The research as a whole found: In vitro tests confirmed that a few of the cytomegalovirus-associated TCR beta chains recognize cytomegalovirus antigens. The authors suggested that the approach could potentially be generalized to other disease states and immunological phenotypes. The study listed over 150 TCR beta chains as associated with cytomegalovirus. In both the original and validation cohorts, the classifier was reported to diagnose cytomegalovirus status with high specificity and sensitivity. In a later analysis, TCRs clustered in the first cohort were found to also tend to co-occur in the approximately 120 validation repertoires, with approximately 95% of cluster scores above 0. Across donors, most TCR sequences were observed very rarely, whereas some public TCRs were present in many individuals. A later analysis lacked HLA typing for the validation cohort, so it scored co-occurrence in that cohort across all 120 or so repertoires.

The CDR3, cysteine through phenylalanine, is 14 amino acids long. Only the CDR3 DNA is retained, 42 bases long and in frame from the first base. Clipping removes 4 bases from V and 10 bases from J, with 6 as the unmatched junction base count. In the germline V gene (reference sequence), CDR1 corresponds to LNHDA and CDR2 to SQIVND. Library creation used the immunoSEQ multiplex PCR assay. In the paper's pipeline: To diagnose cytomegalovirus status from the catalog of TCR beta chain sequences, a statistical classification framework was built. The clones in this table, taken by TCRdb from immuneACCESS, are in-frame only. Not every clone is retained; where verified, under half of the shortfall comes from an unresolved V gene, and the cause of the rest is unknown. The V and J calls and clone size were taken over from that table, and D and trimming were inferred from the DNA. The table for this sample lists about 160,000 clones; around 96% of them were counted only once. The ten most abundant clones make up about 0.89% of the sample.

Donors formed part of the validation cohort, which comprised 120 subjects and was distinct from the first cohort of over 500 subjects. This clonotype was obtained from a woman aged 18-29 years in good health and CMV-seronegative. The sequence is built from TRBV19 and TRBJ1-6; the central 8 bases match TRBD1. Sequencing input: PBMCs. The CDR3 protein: CASSSTGGYSPLHF. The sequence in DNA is TGTGCCAGTAGTAGTACAGGGGGATACTCACCCCTCCACTTT. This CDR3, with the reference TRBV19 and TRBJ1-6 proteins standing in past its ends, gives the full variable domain DGGITQSPKYLFRKEGQNVTLSCEQNLNHDAMYWYRQDPGQGLRLIYYSQIVNDFQKGDIAEGYSVSREKKESFPLTVTSAQKNPTAFYLCASSSTGGYSPLHFGNGTRLTVT.